The rows below give T cell receptor beta chains drawn from one sample of a study of read filtering for tumor transcriptome and immune sequencing. TCRdb passed the reads through MiXCR, listing each CDR3 protein once. The top ten hold 14% to 15% of the sample, which has roughly 82,000 distinct CDR3 sequences, approximately 13% seen once. The sequencing sample was made of a population of CD138-negative cells sorted from bone marrow. The receptors come from a donor at least 40 years old with multiple myeloma. Each CDR3 is given without its conserved first and last residue.

>TRBJ2-1|11|TRBV5-1
ASSLDVYNEQF
>TRBJ2-1|12|TRBV7-2
ASSLLQVYGEQF
>TRBJ2-1|15|TRBV19
ASSSIGSGRSYNEQF
>TRBJ2-1|13|TRBV5-1
ASSLRTHLFNEQF
>TRBJ2-5|13|TRBV10-3
AISGDTGGEETQY
>TRBJ2-7|12|TRBV7-9
ASSLEIPSYEQY
>TRBJ2-7|12|TRBV11-2
ASSSRGSRYEQY
>TRBJ2-6|13|TRBV3-1
ASSPRGGGANVLT
>TRBJ2-1|11|TRBV29-1
SVVGLKYNEQF
>TRBJ2-7|11|TRBV13
ASSLGLRGEQY
>TRBJ1-1|13|TRBV28
ASTLLQGVAGEAF
>TRBJ2-3|13|TRBV6-2/TRBV6-3
ASRPSGGGTDTQY
>TRBJ1-2|11|TRBV29-1
SVERNRGYGYT
>TRBJ2-2|13|TRBV20-1
SARIGGTDTGELF
>TRBJ2-1|11|TRBV11-2
AGGTSTNNEQF
>TRBJ2-5|11|TRBV29-1
SVATSGGETQY